Listed below are T cell receptor beta chains from one sample, sequenced in a study of blood T cells in healthy people across ages. TCRdb independently ran MiXCR on the 5' RACE reads; one entry per CDR3 protein. This table holds some 1,800,000 distinct CDR3 sequences, roughly 43% found once. Material: blood. The receptors were gathered from a human donor in good health. CDR3s include the opening cysteine and the closing phenylalanine or tryptophan. A D gene is named only where the DNA matches it firmly. Clone size is shown for a subset of rows, as once, few, many or a class of expanded clone.

>NA|TRBJ2-5|few|TRBV20-1
CSASATVQETQYF
TGCAGTGCTAGTGCTACGGTACAAGAGACTCAGTACTTC
>TRBD1|TRBJ1-6|few|TRBV29-1
CSAMDRGDSPLHF
TGCAGCGCCATGGACAGGGGAGATTCACCCCTCCACTTT
>TRBD1|TRBJ2-7|once|TRBV7-2
CASSLEKGQGHEQYF
TGTGCCAGCAGCCTAGAAAAGGGACAGGGCCACGAGCAGTACTTC
>TRBD1|TRBJ2-1|NA|TRBV7-6
CASSGRQGGPYNEQFF
TGTGCCAGCAGCGGGCGACAGGGGGGTCCCTACAATGAGCAGTTCTTC
>NA|TRBJ2-1|few|TRBV7-3
CASSLDPPGVTYNEQFF
TGTGCCAGCAGCTTAGATCCCCCGGGGGTTACCTACAATGAGCAGTTCTTC
>NA|TRBJ2-4|few|TRBV4-1
CASSQEGVRSDIQYF
TGCGCCAGCAGCCAAGAGGGAGTGAGATCGGACATTCAGTACTTC
>TRBD2|TRBJ2-7|few|TRBV5-5
CASSQLTSGSSYEQYF
TGTGCCAGCAGCCAACTGACTAGCGGGTCCTCCTACGAGCAGTACTTC
>TRBD2|TRBJ2-5|NA|TRBV9
CASSVGLAGGGETQYF
TGTGCCAGCAGCGTAGGACTAGCGGGGGGGGGAGAGACCCAGTACTTC
>TRBD1|TRBJ2-2|NA|TRBV15
CATSRSRDRATGELFF
TGTGCCACCAGCAGATCCCGGGACAGGGCGACCGGGGAGCTGTTTTTT
>NA|TRBJ2-7|few|TRBV20-1
CSARWTGPGEQYF
TGCAGTGCTAGGTGGACTGGACCGGGAGAGCAGTACTTC
>NA|TRBJ2-5|few|TRBV7-9
CASSLSWESQETQYF
TGTGCCAGCAGCTTGTCTTGGGAGTCCCAAGAGACCCAGTACTTC
>TRBD2|TRBJ2-5|NA|TRBV7-7
CASRPAGGVTETQYF
TGTGCCAGCAGACCAGCCGGGGGGGTAACGGAGACCCAGTACTTC
>NA|TRBJ2-7|few|TRBV20-1
CSASSAGWTYEQYF
TGCAGTGCCTCTAGCGCTGGGTGGACCTACGAGCAGTACTTC
>NA|TRBJ2-7|few|TRBV20-1
CSASKSAESYEQYF
TGCAGTGCTAGTAAGTCCGCAGAAAGTTACGAGCAGTACTTC
>NA|TRBJ2-5|NA|TRBV6-2/TRBV6-3
CASSKGSALRETQYF
TGTGCCAGCAGTAAAGGCTCAGCGCTCCGAGAGACCCAGTACTTC
>TRBD2|TRBJ2-5|NA|TRBV28
CACSSRGGPQETQYF
TGTGCCTGCAGTTCCCGGGGGGGGCCTCAAGAGACCCAGTACTTC
>TRBD2|TRBJ2-5|NA|TRBV7-9
CASSPYGTSERGTQYF
TGTGCCAGCAGCCCTTACGGGACTAGCGAGCGTGGGACCCAGTACTTC
>NA|TRBJ1-1|many|TRBV15
CATSSDTGRPEAFF
TGTGCCACCAGCAGTGACACAGGGAGACCTGAAGCTTTCTTT
>TRBD1|TRBJ2-2|few|TRBV7-2
CASSSGTGVSGELFF
TGTGCCAGCAGCTCCGGGACAGGGGTCTCCGGGGAGCTGTTTTTT
>NA|TRBJ1-2|NA|TRBV20-1
CSAAVQLNYGYTF
TGCAGTGCTGCCGTCCAGCTGAACTATGGCTACACCTTC
>TRBD2|TRBJ2-1|NA|TRBV7-3
CASSSGIAGGEQFF
TGTGCCAGCAGTTCGGGAATAGCGGGGGGTGAGCAGTTCTTC
>NA|TRBJ2-1|few|TRBV7-9
CASSLVWSTNNEQFF
TGTGCCAGCAGCTTAGTTTGGAGCACCAACAATGAGCAGTTCTTC
>NA|TRBJ2-5|NA|TRBV28
CASSFYPEETQYF
TGTGCCAGCAGTTTCTATCCAGAAGAGACCCAGTACTTC
>NA|TRBJ1-2|NA|TRBV29-1
CSVDLGWSNAQDPNYGYTF
TGCAGCGTTGACCTTGGGTGGAGTAACGCTCAAGACCCTAACTATGGCTACACCTTC
>NA|TRBJ2-5|NA|TRBV20-1
CSATSSVWAAQETQYF
TGCAGTGCTACCTCTTCGGTTTGGGCAGCCCAAGAGACCCAGTACTTC
>TRBD2|TRBJ2-7|many|TRBV6-5
CASSSGGGGFDEQYF
TGTGCCAGCAGCTCCGGGGGCGGGGGGTTTGACGAGCAGTACTTC
>NA|TRBJ2-7|few|TRBV29-1
CSVEDRVDEQYF
TGCAGCGTTGAAGACCGGGTCGACGAGCAGTACTTC
>NA|TRBJ2-5|few|TRBV28
CASSLDLRPGRTQYF
TGTGCCAGCAGCCTAGATCTAAGACCCGGCAGGACCCAGTACTTC
>NA|TRBJ2-2|NA|TRBV10-3
CVMGDGRGSGELFF
TGTGTCATGGGGGATGGACGTGGTAGCGGGGAGCTGTTTTTT
>TRBD2|TRBJ2-5|NA|TRBV3-1
CASSARAGTSGAYYNEQYF
TGTGCCAGCAGCGCTCGGGCTGGGACTAGTGGGGCATACTACAATGAGCAGTACTTC
>NA|TRBJ1-2|NA|TRBV30
CAWSLGYGYTF
TGTGCCTGGAGCTTAGGGTATGGCTACACCTTC
>NA|TRBJ1-1|NA|TRBV4-3
CASSQEEGTEAFF
TGCGCCAGCAGCCAAGAGGAGGGTACTGAAGCTTTCTTT
>NA|TRBJ2-1|NA|TRBV6-2/TRBV6-3
CASSYSFVSLGQGYEQFF
TGTGCCAGCAGTTACTCGTTCGTCAGCCTGGGACAAGGATACGAGCAGTTCTTC
>NA|TRBJ2-1|few|TRBV27
CASSLWGRVDGEQFF
TGTGCCAGCAGTTTATGGGGCAGGGTAGACGGTGAGCAGTTCTTC
>NA|TRBJ1-5|NA|TRBV6-6
CASTINRSNQPQHF
TGCGCCAGCACCATTAACCGGAGCAATCAGCCCCAGCATTTT
>NA|TRBJ2-1|NA|TRBV20-1
CSAPPGGADEQFF
TGCAGTGCCCCTCCGGGGGGCGCGGATGAGCAGTTCTTC
>NA|TRBJ2-7|many|TRBV7-2
CASSLGSYYEQYF
TGTGCCAGCAGCTTAGGCAGTTACTACGAGCAGTACTTC